This T cell receptor beta chain originates from a study of CD8 T cells in Susac syndrome. Study-wide findings and caveats: TCR sequencing and HLA analysis covered a relatively small number of individuals.

The patients with Susac syndrome satisfied recently defined diagnostic criteria for either definite or probable disease. Negative magnetic isolation gave CD8+ and CD4+ cells; FACS enriched CD8+ TEMRA. CDR3 length equals 16 residues. Trimming stripped 6 bases from V and 6 bases from J, with 23 bases between. The RNA input was roughly 0.45 to 1 ug, and it was reverse transcribed with random hexamers. Each CDR3 protein gets one entry after TCRdb re-called the immunoSEQ multiplex PCR reads with MiXCR. This repertoire shows more than 200,000 distinct CDR3 sequences, about 94% found once; its top ten account for over 0.15%. A remark on this clonotype: Its antigen is not identified.

The clonotype comes from a human donor with Susac syndrome. The rearrangement joins TRBV12-3 or TRBV12-4 to TRBJ1-2; D remains ambiguous. The source material was CD4+ T cells from PBMCs. CDR3 amino acids: CASRKRARYLLDGYTF. For the CDR3, the DNA is TGTGCCAGCAGAAAACGAGCTAGGTACCTTCTCGATGGCTACACCTTC.